The clone carrying this TCR beta chain showed up just a few times. This table comes from immunoSEQ multiplex PCR, and its TCRdb copy is limited to in-frame clones, with some not included. The table records approximately 100,000 clones, about 89% of them present only once. The data derive from a study of control samples from healthy donors and cancer patients. Germline CDR1 LGHNA, CDR2 YSLEER. Trimming pared 2 bases from V and 5 bases from J, leaving 15 bases between. The length of the CDR3 is 16 residues. Input material: blood. The chain joins TRBV4-3 to TRBJ2-2; possibly TRBD2 for D (6 bases). This clonotype was sampled from a man in his thirties or forties in good health. CDR3 nucleotide sequence: TGCGCCAGCAGCCAAACCCCCCGTAGCGGTACCGGGGAGCTGTTTTTT. This gives the protein CASSQTPRSGTGELFF.